The clone carrying this T cell receptor (beta chain) came up a few times. Germline V lookup: CDR1 LNHDA, CDR2 SQIVND (reference sequence). The V end lost 4 bases, the J end lost 4 bases, and 7 bases lay between the germline ends. The CDR3 sequence is 13 residues long. These data are taken from a study of blood T cell repertoires in COVID-19. Study-level background: Sources were T cells, B-cell-depleted T cells, or PBMCs; the material itself was cDNA or gDNA.

TCRdb's table, derived via immunoSEQ multiplex PCR, lists solely in-frame clones and lacks some. The table includes under 95,000 clones, roughly 85% detected once. Sample: peripheral blood. The TCR sequence derives from a man aged 50 or older with COVID-19, enrolled during active disease. This rearrangement joins TRBV19 to TRBJ1-4; no definite D call. In DNA, the CDR3 is TGTGCCAGTAGTAGGCAGAATAATGAAAAACTGTTTTTT. Translated: CASSRQNNEKLFF.